This entry features one T cell receptor (beta chain) sequence. The sample belongs to a study of blood T cell repertoires in COVID-19. Study-level information: From the United States, Italy and Spain came samples of acute and convalescent COVID-19.

The method was immunoSEQ multiplex PCR; TCRdb's version includes in-frame clones alone and lacks a portion of them. The data contain a few hundred thousand clones, 80% to 90% of them singletons. The CDR3 is 17 amino acids. Trimming cost V 2 bases and J 2 bases; bases outside gene matches: 9. Per the germline V gene, CDR1 is MNHEY and CDR2 is SVGEGT. The V and J genes are TRBV6-2 or TRBV6-3 and TRBJ2-3; TRBD2 matches 8 bases. Specimen: PBMCs or T cells enriched from blood (not recorded which). This TCR was recovered from a woman between 35 and 50 years old with acute COVID-19. CDR3 loop: CASSYPRGSGTTDTQYF. CDR3 coding DNA: TGTGCCAGCAGTTACCCAAGGGGTAGCGGGACCACAGATACGCAGTATTTT.